The present T cell receptor beta chain was sequenced within a study of blood T cell repertoires in COVID-19. Trimming left V 4 bases short and J 3 bases short, with 15 bases between. The CDR3 runs to 15 residues. Germline assignment: CDR1 LNHDA and CDR2 SQIVND (reference sequence). Sequencing was performed with immunoSEQ multiplex PCR; in TCRdb, only in-frame clones are kept and a portion is missing. The sample records hundreds of thousands of clones, just over 85% being singletons. Participant-given clinical history determined each cohort assignment. Only a few counts were recorded for this clone. J is TRBJ1-2 and V is TRBV19; no clear D gene. Sequenced: PBMCs or T cells enriched from blood (not recorded which). The sequence was collected from a woman between 45 and 60 years old with acute COVID-19. The CDR3 is CASSKTLPSYYGYTF. DNA for the CDR3: TGTGCCAGTAGTAAGACACTTCCCTCTTACTATGGCTACACCTTC.